This is a list of T cell receptor beta chains from one sample in a study of beta chain features in type 1 diabetes. Produced via immunoSEQ multiplex PCR; TCRdb's table is partial and in-frame only. The sample lists under 550,000 clones; roughly 11% were seen once. Sequencing used naive CD4+ T cells from blood. The receptor set was obtained from a woman between 18 and 29 years old in good health. The CDR3 runs from the conserved cysteine through the conserved F or W. D genes are given only for firm matches. Rows may omit the clone size; those that give it use once, few, many or a size class.

CDR3 DNA: TGTGCCAGCAGGGGACAGGCATCCTCCTACGAGCAGTACTTC
CDR3 protein: CASRGQASSYEQYF
J gene: TRBJ2-7
clone size: few
V gene: TRBV6-5
D gene: TRBD1

CDR3 DNA: TGTGCCTCGGGCGGTGCGGGACATTACAATGAGCAGTTCTTC
CDR3 protein: CASGGAGHYNEQFF
J gene: TRBJ2-1
clone size: few
V gene: TRBV30
D gene: -

CDR3 DNA: TGTGCCAGCAGCGTGACGGTGGGGCGTAACACAGATACGCAGTATTTT
CDR3 protein: CASSVTVGRNTDTQYF
J gene: TRBJ2-3
clone size: -
V gene: TRBV9
D gene: -

CDR3 DNA: TGTGCCAGCAGCCCCAGTGGACTAGCGGCCAGTGGGGATGAGCAGTTCTTC
CDR3 protein: CASSPSGLAASGDEQFF
J gene: TRBJ2-1
clone size: -
V gene: TRBV5-6
D gene: TRBD2

CDR3 DNA: TGTGCCAGCGGAACCGGGACAGTTGAATACATTCAGTACTTC
CDR3 protein: CASGTGTVEYIQYF
J gene: TRBJ2-4
clone size: -
V gene: TRBV7-8
D gene: TRBD1

CDR3 DNA: TGTGCCAGTCGAGACGACAGGTTTCGCTACGAGCAGTACTTC
CDR3 protein: CASRDDRFRYEQYF
J gene: TRBJ2-7
clone size: -
V gene: TRBV6-6
D gene: -

CDR3 DNA: TGCGCCAGCAGCCAAGCGGGCACAGATACGCAGTATTTT
CDR3 protein: CASSQAGTDTQYF
J gene: TRBJ2-3
clone size: -
V gene: TRBV5-1
D gene: -

CDR3 DNA: TGTGCCAGCAGCAACCCCCAGGCACCCCTCCACTTT
CDR3 protein: CASSNPQAPLHF
J gene: TRBJ1-6
clone size: few
V gene: TRBV7-3
D gene: -

CDR3 DNA: TGTGCCAGCAGCCAAGAGTCTGGACTATCCAGCGGGGAGCTGTTTTTT
CDR3 protein: CASSQESGLSSGELFF
J gene: TRBJ2-2
clone size: few
V gene: TRBV14
D gene: -

CDR3 DNA: TGCAGTGCTAGTCGGGTAAACACCATATATTTT
CDR3 protein: CSASRVNTIYF
J gene: TRBJ1-3
clone size: few
V gene: TRBV20-1
D gene: -

CDR3 DNA: TGTGCCAGCTCACCATACTTGGACAGAGCTTCTGGGGCCAACGTCCTGACTTTC
CDR3 protein: CASSPYLDRASGANVLTF
J gene: TRBJ2-6
clone size: few
V gene: TRBV18
D gene: -

CDR3 DNA: TGCGCCAGCAGCTTCAAGCGGGAGGGAGGGAATGAGCAGTTCTTC
CDR3 protein: CASSFKREGGNEQFF
J gene: TRBJ2-1
clone size: -
V gene: TRBV5-1
D gene: TRBD2

CDR3 DNA: TGTGCCACCAGCTTTCGCTCGGATGAAGAGACCCAGTACTTC
CDR3 protein: CATSFRSDEETQYF
J gene: TRBJ2-5
clone size: once
V gene: TRBV15
D gene: -

CDR3 DNA: TGTGCCAGCAGCTTTCATCCGGGTAGCTCCTACAATGAGCAGTTCTTC
CDR3 protein: CASSFHPGSSYNEQFF
J gene: TRBJ2-1
clone size: -
V gene: TRBV11-1
D gene: -

CDR3 DNA: TGCGCCAGCAGCCTCGGGACTAGCGGGAGGGCCATAGATACGCAGTATTTT
CDR3 protein: CASSLGTSGRAIDTQYF
J gene: TRBJ2-3
clone size: -
V gene: TRBV5-1
D gene: TRBD2

CDR3 DNA: TGTGCCACCAGGGTCTATGGCTACACCTTC
CDR3 protein: CATRVYGYTF
J gene: TRBJ1-2
clone size: few
V gene: TRBV28
D gene: -

CDR3 DNA: TGCGCCAGCAGCTTGGGGGGAGCAAACACAGATACGCAGTATTTT
CDR3 protein: CASSLGGANTDTQYF
J gene: TRBJ2-3
clone size: -
V gene: TRBV5-1
D gene: -

CDR3 DNA: TGTGCCAGCACTATCTCGTCAGGGGAAGCTTTCTTT
CDR3 protein: CASTISSGEAFF
J gene: TRBJ1-1
clone size: -
V gene: TRBV7-9
D gene: -

CDR3 DNA: TGTGCCAGCAGTGAAGTGGGACAGAGAATCACAGATACGCAGTATTTT
CDR3 protein: CASSEVGQRITDTQYF
J gene: TRBJ2-3
clone size: -
V gene: TRBV25-1
D gene: TRBD1

CDR3 DNA: TGTGCCAGCAGTGAAAGACAGGGGGCGTTTGGAGAGACCCAGTACTTC
CDR3 protein: CASSERQGAFGETQYF
J gene: TRBJ2-5
clone size: -
V gene: TRBV6-1
D gene: TRBD1

CDR3 DNA: TGTGCCAGCAGCTTGGGTTCTAGCACAGATACGCAGTATTTT
CDR3 protein: CASSLGSSTDTQYF
J gene: TRBJ2-3
clone size: few
V gene: TRBV5-4
D gene: -

CDR3 DNA: TGTGCCAGCAGCTTTTTACAGGGGGAATGGGAGCAGTTCTTC
CDR3 protein: CASSFLQGEWEQFF
J gene: TRBJ2-1
clone size: -
V gene: TRBV7-9
D gene: TRBD1

CDR3 DNA: TGTGCCAGCAGTCAAGGAAGCCCAGTGGAGACCCAGTACTTC
CDR3 protein: CASSQGSPVETQYF
J gene: TRBJ2-5
clone size: -
V gene: TRBV28
D gene: -

CDR3 DNA: TGCGCCAGCAGCTCGCTGGGACAGGCAGGGGAGACCCAGTACTTC
CDR3 protein: CASSSLGQAGETQYF
J gene: TRBJ2-5
clone size: few
V gene: TRBV5-1
D gene: TRBD1

CDR3 DNA: TGTGCCACGGCAAGGGACAGGCAAGAGACCCAGTACTTC
CDR3 protein: CATARDRQETQYF
J gene: TRBJ2-5
clone size: few
V gene: TRBV6-5
D gene: TRBD1

CDR3 DNA: TGTGCCAGCAGCACCCTAACCGGGTTACTATACAATGAGCAGTTCTTC
CDR3 protein: CASSTLTGLLYNEQFF
J gene: TRBJ2-1
clone size: -
V gene: TRBV21-1
D gene: -